Below, one TCR beta chain is given with its context. Its antigen is not identified. While unrecorded immune exposures were likely, the donors were nominally healthy when sampled. The PCR contained 60 Vbeta and 13 Jbeta primers. This table comes from immunoSEQ multiplex PCR, and its TCRdb copy is limited to in-frame clones, with some not included. The table has 220,000 or so clones, approximately 68% seen once. The sample is drawn from a study of cytomegalovirus exposure and HLA in healthy donors. In the study overall: The approximately 120 million unique TCR beta sequences, from roughly 170 million T cells, were found by an earlier analysis. Drawn from HLA-typed donors, around 85 million unique TCRs were held in an early data release.

This CDR3 spans 13 amino acids. Per the germline V gene, CDR1 is GTSNPN and CDR2 is SVGIG (reference sequence). V was cut by 5 bases and J by 2 bases, with 12 bases left in between. Whole-study findings and limits: Later analysis associated a missense DCLRE1C variant with TCR beta V- and J-gene trimming.

This clonotype was obtained from a woman in her 30s in good health and CMV-seronegative. Specimen: PBMCs. The chain links TRBV30 to TRBJ2-5, with a weak D call TRBD2 (6 bases). The CDR3: CAWSASAQETQYF. For the CDR3, the DNA is TGTGCCTGGTCGGCTAGCGCACAAGAGACCCAGTACTTC.